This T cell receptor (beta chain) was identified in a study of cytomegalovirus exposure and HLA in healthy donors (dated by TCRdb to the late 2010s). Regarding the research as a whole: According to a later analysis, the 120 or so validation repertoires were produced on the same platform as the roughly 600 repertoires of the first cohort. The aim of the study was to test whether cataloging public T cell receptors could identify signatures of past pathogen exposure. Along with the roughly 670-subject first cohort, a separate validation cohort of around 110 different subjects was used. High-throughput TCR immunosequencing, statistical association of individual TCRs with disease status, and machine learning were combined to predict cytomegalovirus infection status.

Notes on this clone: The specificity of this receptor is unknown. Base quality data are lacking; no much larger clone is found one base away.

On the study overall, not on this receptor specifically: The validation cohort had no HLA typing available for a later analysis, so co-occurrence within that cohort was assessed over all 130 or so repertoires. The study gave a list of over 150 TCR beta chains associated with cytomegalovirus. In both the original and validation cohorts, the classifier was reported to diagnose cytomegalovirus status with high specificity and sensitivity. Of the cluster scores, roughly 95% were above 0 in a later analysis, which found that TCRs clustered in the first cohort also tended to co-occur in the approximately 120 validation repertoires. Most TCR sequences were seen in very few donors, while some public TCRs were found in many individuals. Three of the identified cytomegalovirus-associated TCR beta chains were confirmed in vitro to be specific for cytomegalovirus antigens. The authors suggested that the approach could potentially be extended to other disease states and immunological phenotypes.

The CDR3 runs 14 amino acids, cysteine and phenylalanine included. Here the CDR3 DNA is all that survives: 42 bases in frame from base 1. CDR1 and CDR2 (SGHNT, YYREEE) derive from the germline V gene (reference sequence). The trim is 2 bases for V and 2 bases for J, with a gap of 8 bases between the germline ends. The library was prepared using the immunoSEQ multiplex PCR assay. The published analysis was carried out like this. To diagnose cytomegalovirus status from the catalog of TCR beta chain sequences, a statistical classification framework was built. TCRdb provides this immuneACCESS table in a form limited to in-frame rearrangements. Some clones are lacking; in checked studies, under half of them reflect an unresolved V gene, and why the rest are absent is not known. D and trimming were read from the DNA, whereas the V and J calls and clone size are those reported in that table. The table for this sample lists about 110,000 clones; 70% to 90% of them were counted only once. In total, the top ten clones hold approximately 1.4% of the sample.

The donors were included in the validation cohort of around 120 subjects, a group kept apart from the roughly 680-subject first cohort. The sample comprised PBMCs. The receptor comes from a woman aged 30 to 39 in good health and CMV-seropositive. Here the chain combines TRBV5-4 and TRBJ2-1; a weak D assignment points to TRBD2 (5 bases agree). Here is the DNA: TGTGCCAGCAGCTTCGCTAGCACCTACAATGAGCAGTTCTTC. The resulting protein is CASSFASTYNEQFF.